This entry is about one T cell receptor (beta chain). The data are from a study of shared clonotypes between healthy human individuals. Ten immunoSEQ deep assay plates were used to sequence the DNA of unsorted PBMCs. Assay: immunoSEQ multiplex PCR; the TCRdb copy retains only in-frame clones and omits some. The sample records around 450,000 clones, 70% to 80% being singletons. Genomic DNA for unsorted samples was obtained from about 90 million PBMCs. Sequencing input: PBMCs. The sequence derives from a woman aged 40 to 50 in good health. Some clones in this sample may be carry-over from other donors' samples.

This chain's CDR3 is CASSLAGGVANYGYTF. CDR3 nucleotide sequence: TGCGCCAGCAGCTTGGCTGGGGGGGTCGCTAACTATGGCTACACCTTC. The chain joins TRBV5-1 to TRBJ1-2, with TRBD1 as a possible D gene (5 bases). Trimming removed 0 bases from V and 0 bases from J, with 12 bases in between. This CDR3 spans 16 amino acids. Germline loops: CDR1 SGHRS, CDR2 YFSETQ.